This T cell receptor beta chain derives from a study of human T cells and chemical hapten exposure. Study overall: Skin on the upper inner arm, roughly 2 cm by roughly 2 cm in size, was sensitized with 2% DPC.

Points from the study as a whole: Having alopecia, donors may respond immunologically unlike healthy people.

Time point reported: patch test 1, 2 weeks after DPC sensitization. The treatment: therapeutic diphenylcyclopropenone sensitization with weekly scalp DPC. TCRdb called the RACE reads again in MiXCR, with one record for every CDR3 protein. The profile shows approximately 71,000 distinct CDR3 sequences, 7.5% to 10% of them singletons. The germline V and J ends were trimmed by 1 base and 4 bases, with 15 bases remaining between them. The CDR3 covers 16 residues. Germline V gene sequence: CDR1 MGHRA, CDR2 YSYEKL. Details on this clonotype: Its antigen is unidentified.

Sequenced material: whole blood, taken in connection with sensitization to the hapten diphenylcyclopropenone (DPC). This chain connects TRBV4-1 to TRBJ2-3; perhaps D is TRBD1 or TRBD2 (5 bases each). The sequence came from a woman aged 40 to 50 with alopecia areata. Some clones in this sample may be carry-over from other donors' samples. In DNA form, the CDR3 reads TGCGCCAGCAGCCAAGGGGGGATCAGAAATCCAGATACGCAGTATTTT. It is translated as CASSQGGIRNPDTQYF.